One sample yielded the 27 T cell receptor beta chains listed below, sequenced in a study of cytomegalovirus exposure and HLA in healthy donors. PCR primers comprised 60 Vbeta and 13 Jbeta primers. The method was immunoSEQ multiplex PCR; TCRdb's version includes in-frame clones alone and lacks a portion of them. The data contain 150,000 to 200,000 clones, more than 70% of them singletons. Input material: PBMCs. The receptors come from a boy aged 2 to 10 in good health and CMV-seronegative.

CDR3 in amino acids: CASSLALAGADGELFF. CDR3 nucleotides: TGCGCCAGCAGCTTGGCTCTAGCGGGAGCTGACGGGGAGCTGTTTTTT. The V and J genes are TRBV5-1 and TRBJ2-2; TRBD2 aligns across 10 bases. The CDR3 loop spans 16 amino acids. CDR1 is SGHRS and CDR2 is YFSETQ in the germline V gene. V dropped 0 bases and J dropped 7; count of bases not matched to a gene: 6.

On this clone itself: The same CDR3 also results from other DNA sequences found in this sample. The genes are TRBV29-1 and TRBJ2-3; 9 positions match TRBD1. Germline loops: CDR1 SQVTM, CDR2 ANQGSEA. V lost 7 bases, J lost 3 bases, and 11 bases stayed unmatched. CDR3 length: 15 residues. The CDR3 spells CSASTGTGNTDTQYF. The CDR3 DNA follows: TGCAGCGCTTCAACCGGGACAGGGAATACAGATACGCAGTATTTT.

CDR3: CASSHPGGLTQYF. The CDR3 nucleotides are TGCGCCAGCAGCCACCCCGGGGGGCTGACCCAGTACTTC. J is TRBJ2-5 and V is TRBV4-1; the D gene is possibly TRBD2 (7 bases). The CDR3 contains 13 residues. V was cut by 3 bases and J by 7 bases, with 12 bases left in between. Germline lookup yields CDR1 MGHRA and CDR2 YSYEKL.

V gene TRBV19 combines with J gene TRBJ2-2, with D possibly TRBD1 on 5 matching bases. The germline CDR1 and CDR2 sequences are LNHDA and SQIVND (reference sequence). The CDR3 loop spans 15 amino acids. The V gene lost 3 bases and the J gene lost 5 bases, with 13 bases spanning the gap. The chain's CDR3 is CASSISAGKTGELFF. DNA for the CDR3: TGTGCCAGTAGTATTTCGGCAGGGAAAACCGGGGAGCTGTTTTTT.

The chain recombines TRBV6-1 with TRBJ1-2, with D tentatively TRBD1 (5 bases). The V gene lost 3 bases and the J gene lost 3 bases, with 14 bases spanning the gap. The length of the CDR3 is 15 residues. Germline CDR1 is MNHNS and CDR2 is SASEGT. The CDR3 is CASSEDTTLYYGYTF. In DNA form, the CDR3 reads TGTGCCAGCAGTGAGGACACCACGCTTTACTATGGCTACACCTTC.

In this sample, this clone turned up a few times. One end of the junction is discordant with germline, which a read error may explain. The rearrangement links TRBV6-1 to TRBJ2-1; 11 bases align to TRBD2. The CDR3 has 15 residues. CDR1 is MNHNS and CDR2 is SASEGT in the germline V gene. CDR3 DNA: TGTGCCAGCACTGAACTAGCGGGAGTTACGGATGAGCAGTTCTTC. This codes for CASTELAGVTDEQFF.

This chain connects TRBV9 to TRBJ2-2, with 9 bases fitting TRBD2. The CDR3 has 16 amino acids. After removal of 0 bases from V and 6 bases from J, the junction contained 6 bases not matched to a gene. CDR1 is SGDLS, CDR2 YYNGEE, per germline. CDR3 nucleotides: TGTGCCAGCAGCGTAGCTGGTAGCGGGAGTTCCGGGGAGCTGTTTTTT. Amino acids: CASSVAGSGSSGELFF.

CDR3 sequence: CASSLGQGAGYNEQFF. The CDR3 DNA sequence: TGCGCCAGCAGCTTGGGACAGGGGGCAGGGTACAATGAGCAGTTCTTC. The chain is built from TRBV5-1 and TRBJ2-1; 10 bases map to TRBD1. The CDR3 length is 16 residues. The germline gives CDR1 SGHRS, CDR2 YFSETQ. The V gene end was trimmed by 0 bases and the J gene end by 4 bases; junction bases not matched to a gene: 4.

The rearrangement uses TRBV5-1 and TRBJ2-3; TRBD2 agrees at 8 bases. The CDR3 runs to 17 residues. Germline-derived CDR1 and CDR2 are SGHRS and YFSETQ. Losses at the gene ends were 0 bases for V and 2 bases for J; bases not matched to a gene: 8. CDR3 nucleotides: TGCGCCAGCAGCTTGGATGGGCAAGCGGGAGTCACAGATACGCAGTATTTT. This sequence encodes CASSLDGQAGVTDTQYF.

This rearrangement joins TRBV7-6 to TRBJ2-6; D not resolved. Germline V CDR1 and CDR2: SGHVS, FNYEAQ. V gave up 10 bases and J gave up 0 bases, with 10 bases separating them. This CDR3 has 14 amino acids. The CDR3 sequence: CATAPNSGANVLTF. CDR3 bases: TGTGCCACCGCGCCTAACTCTGGGGCCAACGTCCTGACTTTC.

The chain employs TRBV5-5 and TRBJ1-4; no reliable D call. The CDR3 is made up of 14 amino acids. CDR1 and CDR2 (germline): SGHKS, YYEKEE (reference sequence). The V end was cut by 0 bases, the J end by 4 bases, with 7 bases between. The CDR3 sequence: CASSLGQNNEKLFF. CDR3 nucleotides: TGTGCCAGCAGCTTGGGGCAGAATAATGAAAAACTGTTTTTT.

The rearrangement joins TRBV4-1 to TRBJ1-2; TRBD1 matches at 9 bases. CDR3 length equals 16 residues. CDR1 and CDR2 from the germline V gene are MGHRA and YSYEKL. The ends lost 5 bases at V and 4 bases at J; junction bases unmatched: 11. CDR3 amino acids: CASSERPQGAGYGYTF. CDR3 DNA: TGCGCCAGCAGCGAACGCCCACAGGGGGCGGGCTATGGCTACACCTTC.

The rearrangement links TRBV7-9 to TRBJ1-2, with no clear D. Trimming left V 6 bases short and J 3 bases short, with 20 bases between. CDR3 size: 16 residues. Germline V CDR1 and CDR2: SEHNR, FQNEAQ (reference sequence). The CDR3 sequence: CASSPNRERDHYGYTF. CDR3 nucleotide sequence: TGTGCCAGCAGTCCTAACCGGGAGAGAGACCACTATGGCTACACCTTC.

The chain has TRBV11-2 and TRBJ2-7; TRBD2 agrees at 7 bases. The ends lost 3 bases at V and 3 bases at J; junction bases unmatched: 5. Looked up from germline, CDR1 is SGHAT and CDR2 is FQNNGV. The CDR3 is made up of 14 amino acids. DNA for the CDR3: TGTGCCAGCAGCTTCCGGACTAGTTACTACGAGCAGTACTTC. As protein: CASSFRTSYYEQYF.

The rearrangement joins TRBV28 to TRBJ1-2; 8 bases are a match to TRBD1. The CDR3 sequence is 12 residues long. The germline V gene has CDR1 MDHEN and CDR2 SYDVKM. CDR3 loop: CASGQGNYGYTF. CDR3 in DNA: TGTGCAAGCGGACAGGGTAACTATGGCTACACCTTC.

The J gene is TRBJ2-7, the V gene TRBV27; 11 nucleotides agree with TRBD2. The CDR3 contains 16 residues. The V gene end was trimmed by 7 bases and the J gene end by 0 bases; junction bases not matched to a gene: 8. The V gene's germline CDR1 is MNHEY and CDR2 SMNVEV (reference sequence). CDR3 nucleotide sequence: TGTGCCAGCAAACTAAGCGGGACTAGCGGCTCCTACGAGCAGTACTTC. Protein: CASKLSGTSGSYEQYF.

CDR3 residues: CASAIGQGGNQPQHF. Here the CDR3 DNA reads TGTGCCAGCGCAATTGGACAGGGAGGCAATCAGCCCCAGCATTTT. V is TRBV11-2 and J is TRBJ1-5; 8 nucleotides agree with TRBD1. Germline trimming cut 8 bases from V and 2 bases from J; bases unmatched to any gene: 8. Germline V CDR1 and CDR2: SGHAT, FQNNGV. CDR3 length: 15 residues.

The sample holds one count of this clone. The chain combines TRBV10-3 with TRBJ2-7; no firm D call. V dropped 8 bases and J dropped 3 bases, with 11 bases sitting between them. The germline CDR1 and CDR2 sequences are ENHRY and SYGVKD. This CDR3 is built from 12 residues. CDR3 residues: CAIGLPRYEQYF. In DNA, the CDR3 is TGTGCCATCGGGCTGCCTCGCTACGAGCAGTACTTC.

The chain has TRBV5-1 and TRBJ2-3; D unresolved. Germline values: CDR1 SGHRS, CDR2 YFSETQ. V was pared by 2 bases and J by 5 bases, with 3 bases between. This CDR3 region has 11 residues. The DNA for the CDR3 is TGCGCCAGCAGCTTTCAAGATACGCAGTATTTT. Translating gives CASSFQDTQYF. Drawing the rest from reference TRBV5-1 and TRBJ2-3, the complete variable domain is KAGVTQTPRYLIKTRGQQVTLSCSPISGHRSVSWYQQTPGQGLQFLFEYFSETQRNKGNFPGRFSGRQFSNSRSEMNVSTLELGDSALYLCASSFQDTQYFGPGTRLTVL.

The V call is TRBV19, the J call TRBJ2-1, with D unclear. This CDR3 comprises 16 residues. V was shortened by 3 bases and J by 0 bases, with 12 bases between the two germline ends. From germline, CDR1 is LNHDA and CDR2 SQIVND (reference sequence). The CDR3 sequence is CASSIPPRDSYNEQFF. CDR3 in DNA: TGTGCCAGTAGTATCCCCCCGAGAGACTCCTACAATGAGCAGTTCTTC.

This chain links TRBV6-5 with TRBJ1-6, with D maybe TRBD1 (5 bases). This CDR3 has 15 residues. Per the germline V gene, CDR1 is MNHEY and CDR2 is SVGAGI. Trimming stripped 6 bases from V and 7 bases from J, with 16 bases between. This chain's CDR3 is CASSHRAGLNSPLHF. The CDR3 DNA sequence: TGTGCCAGCAGCCATCGGGCAGGGCTGAATTCACCCCTCCACTTT.

CDR3 nucleotide sequence: TGTGCCAGCAGCTTAGGGGACAGGGATCCTGAAAAACTGTTTTTT. This translates into CASSLGDRDPEKLFF. V usage is TRBV7-9 and J usage is TRBJ1-4; the match to TRBD1 covers 9 bases. CDR1 and CDR2 from the germline V gene are SEHNR and FQNEAQ (reference sequence). J lost 7 bases, V lost 1 base, and 4 bases had no gene match. This CDR3 is built from 15 residues.

The rearrangement links TRBV5-1 to TRBJ2-7; D may be TRBD2 (5 bases). Between the trimmed V and J ends, which lost 0 bases and 5 bases, there was a span of 18 bases. This CDR3 has 16 residues. The germline V gene encodes CDR1 SGHRS and CDR2 YFSETQ. CDR3 sequence reads: CASSLGARPGSNEQYF. For the CDR3, the DNA is TGCGCCAGCAGCTTGGGGGCCCGGCCGGGGTCCAACGAGCAGTACTTC.

The CDR3 coding sequence is TGCGCCAGCAGCCTCGGGGGTTACAATGAGCAGTTCTTC. It codes for CASSLGGYNEQFF. The chain has TRBV5-1 and TRBJ2-1, with D maybe TRBD2 (6 bases). Trimming took 4 bases from V and 4 from J, leaving 9 bases between them. There are 13 residues in the CDR3. Looked up from germline, CDR1 is SGHRS and CDR2 is YFSETQ.

This chain links TRBV7-8 with TRBJ2-1; 11 bases line up with TRBD2. Germline V gives CDR1 SGHVS, CDR2 FQNEAQ. The CDR3 runs 18 residues. V lost 5 bases and J lost 0; bases outside the gene matches: 9. In DNA, the CDR3 is TGTGCCAGCAGCGGGACCGGGACTAGCGGAATCTCCTACAATGAGCAGTTCTTC. Its translation is CASSGTGTSGISYNEQFF.

The chain uses TRBV18 and TRBJ2-3; TRBD2 agrees at 11 bases. CDR3 length: 17 residues. Germline values: CDR1 KGHSH, CDR2 LQKENI. Losses at the gene ends were 3 bases for V and 5 bases for J; bases not matched to a gene: 10. The CDR3 region is CASSPDLAGGLGDTQYF. CDR3 in DNA: TGTGCCAGCTCACCGGATCTAGCGGGAGGACTAGGAGATACGCAGTATTTT.

This clone was seen a single time. This chain connects TRBV6-5 to TRBJ2-2; D gene ambiguous. V lost 4 bases and J 0 bases, leaving 9 bases between the germline ends. The CDR3 extends over 15 amino acids. Germline CDR1 is MNHEY and CDR2 is SVGAGI. CDR3 nucleotide sequence: TGTGCCAGCAGTTTCGACACGACGAACACCGGGGAGCTGTTTTTT. Translated, it gives CASSFDTTNTGELFF.